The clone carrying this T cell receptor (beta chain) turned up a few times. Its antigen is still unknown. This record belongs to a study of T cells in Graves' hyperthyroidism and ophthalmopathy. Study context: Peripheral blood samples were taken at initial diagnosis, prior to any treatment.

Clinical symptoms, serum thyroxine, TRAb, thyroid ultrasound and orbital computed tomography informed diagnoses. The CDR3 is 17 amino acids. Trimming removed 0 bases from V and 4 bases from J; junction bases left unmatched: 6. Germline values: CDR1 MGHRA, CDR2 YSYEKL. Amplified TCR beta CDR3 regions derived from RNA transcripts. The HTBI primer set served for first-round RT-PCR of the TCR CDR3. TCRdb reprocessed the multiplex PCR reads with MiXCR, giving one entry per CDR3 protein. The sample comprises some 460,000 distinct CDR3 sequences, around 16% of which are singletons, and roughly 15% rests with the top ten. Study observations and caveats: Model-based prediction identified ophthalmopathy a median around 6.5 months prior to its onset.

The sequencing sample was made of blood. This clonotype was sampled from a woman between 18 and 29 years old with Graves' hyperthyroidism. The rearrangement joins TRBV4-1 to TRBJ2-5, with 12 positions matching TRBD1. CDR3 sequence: CASSQDRDRGQVETQYF. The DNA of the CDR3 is TGCGCCAGCAGCCAAGATCGGGACAGGGGGCAGGTAGAGACCCAGTACTTC.